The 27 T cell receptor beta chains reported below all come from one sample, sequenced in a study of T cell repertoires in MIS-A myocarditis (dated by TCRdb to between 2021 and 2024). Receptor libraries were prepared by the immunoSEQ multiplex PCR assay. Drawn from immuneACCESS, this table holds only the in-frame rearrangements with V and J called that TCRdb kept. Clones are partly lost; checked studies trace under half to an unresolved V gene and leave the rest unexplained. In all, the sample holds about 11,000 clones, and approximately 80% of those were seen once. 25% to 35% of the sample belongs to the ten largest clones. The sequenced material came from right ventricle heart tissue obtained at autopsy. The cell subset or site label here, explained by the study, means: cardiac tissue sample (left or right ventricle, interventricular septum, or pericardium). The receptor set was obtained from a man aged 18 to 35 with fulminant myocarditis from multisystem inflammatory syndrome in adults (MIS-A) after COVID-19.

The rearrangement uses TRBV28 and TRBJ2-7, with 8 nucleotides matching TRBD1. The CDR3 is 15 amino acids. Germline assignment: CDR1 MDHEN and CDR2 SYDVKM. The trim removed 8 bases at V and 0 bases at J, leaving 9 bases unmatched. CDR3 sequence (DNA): TGTGCCAGCGGCGACAGGGGAATCCCCTCCTACGAGCAGTACTTC. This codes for CASGDRGIPSYEQYF.

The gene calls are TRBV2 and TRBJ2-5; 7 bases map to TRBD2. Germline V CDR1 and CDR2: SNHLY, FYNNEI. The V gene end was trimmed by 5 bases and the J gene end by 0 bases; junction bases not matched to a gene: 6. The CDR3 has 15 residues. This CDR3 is CASSSRGVYQETQYF. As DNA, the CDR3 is TGTGCCAGCAGTTCACGGGGGGTGTACCAAGAGACCCAGTACTTC.

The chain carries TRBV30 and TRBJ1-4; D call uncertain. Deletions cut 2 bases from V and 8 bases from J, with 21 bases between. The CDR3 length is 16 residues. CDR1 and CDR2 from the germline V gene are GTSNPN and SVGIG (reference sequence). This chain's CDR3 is CAWSPYQGGKQEKLFF. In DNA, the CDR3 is TGTGCCTGGAGTCCCTATCAAGGAGGAAAGCAGGAAAAACTGTTTTTT.

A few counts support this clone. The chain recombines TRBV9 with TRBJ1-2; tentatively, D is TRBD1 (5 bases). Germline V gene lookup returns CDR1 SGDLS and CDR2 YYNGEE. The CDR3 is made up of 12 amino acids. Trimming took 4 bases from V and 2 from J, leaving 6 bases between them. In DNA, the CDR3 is TGTGCCAGCAGCCGGGACAACTATGGCTACACCTTC. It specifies CASSRDNYGYTF.

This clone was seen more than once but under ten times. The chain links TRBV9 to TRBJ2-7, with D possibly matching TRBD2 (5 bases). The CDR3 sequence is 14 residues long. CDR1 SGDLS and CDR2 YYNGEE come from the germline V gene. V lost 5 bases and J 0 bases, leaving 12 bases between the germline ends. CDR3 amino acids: CASSEGGFSYEQYF. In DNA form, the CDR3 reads TGTGCCAGCAGTGAGGGTGGGTTCTCCTACGAGCAGTACTTC.

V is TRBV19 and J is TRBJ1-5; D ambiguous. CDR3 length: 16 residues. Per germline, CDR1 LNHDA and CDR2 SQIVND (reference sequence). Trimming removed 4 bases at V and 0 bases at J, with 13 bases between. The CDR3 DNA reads TGTGCCAGTAGTAACGGGATCAGGTTTAGCAATCAGCCCCAGCATTTT. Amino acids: CASSNGIRFSNQPQHF.

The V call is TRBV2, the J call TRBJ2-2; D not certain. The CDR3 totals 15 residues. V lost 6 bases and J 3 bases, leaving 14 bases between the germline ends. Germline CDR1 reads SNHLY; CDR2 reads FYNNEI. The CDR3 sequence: CASRGILWDTGELFF. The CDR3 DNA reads TGTGCCAGCAGGGGGATCCTCTGGGACACCGGGGAGCTGTTTTTT. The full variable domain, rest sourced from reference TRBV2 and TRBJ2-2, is EPEVTQTPSHQVTQMGQEVILRCVPISNHLYFYWYRQILGQKVEFLVSFYNNEISEKSEIFDDQFSVERPDGSNFTLKIRSTKLEDSAMYFCASRGILWDTGELFFGEGSRLTVL.

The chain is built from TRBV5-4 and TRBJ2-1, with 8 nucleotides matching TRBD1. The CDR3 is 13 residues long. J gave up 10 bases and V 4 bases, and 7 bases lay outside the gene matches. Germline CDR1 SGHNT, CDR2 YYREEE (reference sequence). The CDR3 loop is CASSGDRGREQFF. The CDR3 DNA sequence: TGTGCCAGCAGCGGCGACAGGGGACGGGAGCAGTTCTTC. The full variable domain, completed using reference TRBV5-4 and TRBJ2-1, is ETGVTQSPTHLIKTRGQQVTLRCSSQSGHNTVSWYQQALGQGPQFIFQYYREEENGRGNFPPRFSGLQFPNYSSELNVNALELDDSALYLCASSGDRGREQFFGPGTRLTVL.

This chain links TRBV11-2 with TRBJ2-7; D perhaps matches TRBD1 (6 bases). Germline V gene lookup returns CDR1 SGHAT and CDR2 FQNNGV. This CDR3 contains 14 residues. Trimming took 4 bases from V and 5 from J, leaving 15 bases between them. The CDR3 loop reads CASSSVQGIDEQYF. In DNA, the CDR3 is TGTGCCAGCAGCTCCGTCCAGGGGATCGACGAGCAGTACTTC. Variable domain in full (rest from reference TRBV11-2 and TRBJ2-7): EAGVAQSPRYKIIEKRQSVAFWCNPISGHATLYWYQQILGQGPKLLIQFQNNGVVDDSQLPKDRFSAERLKGVDSTLKIQPAKLEDSAVYLCASSSVQGIDEQYFGPGTRLTVT.

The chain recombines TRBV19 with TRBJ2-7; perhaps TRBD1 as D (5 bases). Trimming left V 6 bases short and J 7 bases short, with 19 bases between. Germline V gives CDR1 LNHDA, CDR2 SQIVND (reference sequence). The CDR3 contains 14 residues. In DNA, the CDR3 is TGTGCCAGTAGGCTCGCGACAGACAGTCGGGAGCAGTACTTC. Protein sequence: CASRLATDSREQYF.

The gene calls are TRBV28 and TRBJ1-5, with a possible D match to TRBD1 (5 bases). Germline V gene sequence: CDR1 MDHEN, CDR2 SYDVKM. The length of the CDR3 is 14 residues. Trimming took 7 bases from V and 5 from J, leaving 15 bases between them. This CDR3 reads CASTLEGPHQPQHF. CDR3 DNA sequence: TGTGCCAGCACCCTAGAGGGGCCTCATCAGCCCCAGCATTTT.

The CDR3 loop is CASSPNQGYTEAFF. The CDR3 DNA sequence: TGTGCCAGCAGCCCTAACCAGGGTTACACTGAAGCTTTCTTT. The chain uses TRBV9 and TRBJ1-1; D is perhaps TRBD1 (5 bases). This CDR3 is built from 14 residues. Germline CDR1 and CDR2: SGDLS and YYNGEE. Trimming cost V 4 bases and J 3 bases, with 13 bases left between them. The whole variable domain, remainder taken from reference TRBV9 and TRBJ1-1, is DSGVTQTPKHLITATGQRVTLRCSPRSGDLSVYWYQQSLDQGLQFLIQYYNGEERAKGNILERFSAQQFPDLHSELNLSSLELGDSALYFCASSPNQGYTEAFFGQGTRLTVV.

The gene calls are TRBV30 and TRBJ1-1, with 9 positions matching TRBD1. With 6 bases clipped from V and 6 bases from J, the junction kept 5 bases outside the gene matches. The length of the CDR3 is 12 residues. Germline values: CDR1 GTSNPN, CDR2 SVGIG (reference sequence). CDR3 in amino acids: CACGQGRAEAFF. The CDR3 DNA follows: TGTGCCTGCGGACAGGGGAGGGCTGAAGCTTTCTTT.

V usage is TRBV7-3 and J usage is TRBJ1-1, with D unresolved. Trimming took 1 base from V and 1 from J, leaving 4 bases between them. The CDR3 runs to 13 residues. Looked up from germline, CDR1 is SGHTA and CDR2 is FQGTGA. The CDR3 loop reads CASSLRENTEAFF. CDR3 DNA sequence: TGTGCCAGCAGCTTAAGGGAGAACACTGAAGCTTTCTTT.

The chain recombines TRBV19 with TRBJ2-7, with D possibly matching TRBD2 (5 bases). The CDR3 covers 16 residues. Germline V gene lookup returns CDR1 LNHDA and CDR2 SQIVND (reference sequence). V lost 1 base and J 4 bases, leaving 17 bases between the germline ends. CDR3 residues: CASSIAFRGLIYEQYF. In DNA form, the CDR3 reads TGTGCCAGTAGTATAGCGTTCCGGGGTCTAATTTACGAGCAGTACTTC.

CDR3 protein: CASSVEGHSNTGELFF. CDR3 coding DNA: TGTGCCAGCAGCGTAGAGGGACACTCGAACACCGGGGAGCTGTTTTTT. This chain uses TRBV9 with TRBJ2-2; possibly TRBD1 for D (6 bases). Deletions cut 0 bases from V and 0 bases from J, with 9 bases between. The CDR3 sequence is 16 residues long. Looked up from germline, CDR1 is SGDLS and CDR2 is YYNGEE. The full variable domain, its missing parts supplied by reference TRBV9 and TRBJ2-2, is DSGVTQTPKHLITATGQRVTLRCSPRSGDLSVYWYQQSLDQGLQFLIQYYNGEERAKGNILERFSAQQFPDLHSELNLSSLELGDSALYFCASSVEGHSNTGELFFGEGSRLTVL.

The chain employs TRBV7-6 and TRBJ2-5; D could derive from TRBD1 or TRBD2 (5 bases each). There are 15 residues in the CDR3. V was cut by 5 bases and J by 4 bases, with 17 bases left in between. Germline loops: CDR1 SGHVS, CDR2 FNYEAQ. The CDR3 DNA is TGTGCCAGCAGCGAGGGGTCCGAGGGTCGAGAGACCCAGTACTTC. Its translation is CASSEGSEGRETQYF.

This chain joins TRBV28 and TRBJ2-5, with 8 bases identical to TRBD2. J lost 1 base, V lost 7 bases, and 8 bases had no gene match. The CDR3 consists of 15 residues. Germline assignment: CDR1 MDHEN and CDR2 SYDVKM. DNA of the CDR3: TGTGCCAGCACCACGGGACTAGTACTCCAAGAGACCCAGTACTTC. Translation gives CASTTGLVLQETQYF. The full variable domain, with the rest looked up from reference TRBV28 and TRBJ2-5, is DVKVTQSSRYLVKRTGEKVFLECVQDMDHENMFWYRQDPGLGLRLIYFSYDVKMKEKGDIPEGYSVSREKKERFSLILESASTNQTSMYLCASTTGLVLQETQYFGPGTRLLVL.

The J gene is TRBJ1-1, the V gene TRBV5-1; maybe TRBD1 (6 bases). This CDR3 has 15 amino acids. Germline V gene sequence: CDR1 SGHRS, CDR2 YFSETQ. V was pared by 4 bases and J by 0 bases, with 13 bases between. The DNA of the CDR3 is TGCGCCAGCAGCACTCTCACAGGGATGAACACTGAAGCTTTCTTT. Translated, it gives CASSTLTGMNTEAFF.

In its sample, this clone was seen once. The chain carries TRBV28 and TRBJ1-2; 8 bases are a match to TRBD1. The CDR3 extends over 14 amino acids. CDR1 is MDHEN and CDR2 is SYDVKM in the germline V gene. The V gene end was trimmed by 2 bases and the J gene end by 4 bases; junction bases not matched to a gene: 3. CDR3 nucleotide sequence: TGTGCCAGCAGTTTAGACAGGGGAAGCTATGGCTACACCTTC. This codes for CASSLDRGSYGYTF.

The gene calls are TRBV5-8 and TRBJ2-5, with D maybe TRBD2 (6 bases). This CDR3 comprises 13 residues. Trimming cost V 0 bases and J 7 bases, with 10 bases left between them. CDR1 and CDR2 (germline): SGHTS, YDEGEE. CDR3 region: CASSLGPRGTQYF. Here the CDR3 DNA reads TGTGCCAGCAGCTTGGGGCCGCGGGGGACCCAGTACTTC.

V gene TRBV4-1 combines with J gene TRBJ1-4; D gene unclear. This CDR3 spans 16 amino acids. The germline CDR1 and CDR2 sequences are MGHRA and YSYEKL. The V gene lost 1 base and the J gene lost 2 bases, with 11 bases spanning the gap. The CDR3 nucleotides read TGCGCCAGCAGCCAAGTAATTGGTTCCACTAATGAAAAACTGTTTTTT. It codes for CASSQVIGSTNEKLFF.

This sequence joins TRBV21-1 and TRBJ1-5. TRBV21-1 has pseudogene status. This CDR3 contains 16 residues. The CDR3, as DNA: TGTGCCAGCAGCATTTGGACAGACTGCCGCGCGGGGGCCCAGCATTTT. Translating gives CASSIWTDCRAGAQHF.

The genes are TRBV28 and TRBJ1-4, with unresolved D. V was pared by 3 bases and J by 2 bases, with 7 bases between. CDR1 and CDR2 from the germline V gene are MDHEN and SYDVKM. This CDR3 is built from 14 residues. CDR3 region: CASSLTDTNEKLFF. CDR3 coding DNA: TGTGCCAGCAGTTTGACGGATACTAATGAAAAACTGTTTTTT.

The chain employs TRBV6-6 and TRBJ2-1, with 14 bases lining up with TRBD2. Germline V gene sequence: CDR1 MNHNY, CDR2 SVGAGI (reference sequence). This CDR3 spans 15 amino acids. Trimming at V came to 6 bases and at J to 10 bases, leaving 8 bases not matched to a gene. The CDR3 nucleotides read TGTGCCAGCAGGACGACTAGCGGGGGGGCCGGGGAGCAGTTCTTC. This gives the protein CASRTTSGGAGEQFF.

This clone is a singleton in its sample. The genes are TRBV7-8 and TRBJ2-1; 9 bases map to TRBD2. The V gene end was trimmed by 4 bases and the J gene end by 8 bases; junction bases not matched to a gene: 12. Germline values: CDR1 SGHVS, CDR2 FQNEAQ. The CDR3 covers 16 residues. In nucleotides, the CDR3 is TGTGCCAGCAGCTCCCCTGGCGGGGGGGCCGTTGATGAGCAGTTCTTC. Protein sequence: CASSSPGGGAVDEQFF.

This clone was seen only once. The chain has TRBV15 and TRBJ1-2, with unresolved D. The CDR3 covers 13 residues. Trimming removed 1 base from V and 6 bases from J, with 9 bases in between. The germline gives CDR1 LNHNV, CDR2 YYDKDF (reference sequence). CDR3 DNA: TGTGCCACCAGCAGAGTTTCATCAAATGGCTACACCTTC. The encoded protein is CATSRVSSNGYTF. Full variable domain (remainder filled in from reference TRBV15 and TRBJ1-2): DAMVIQNPRYQVTQFGKPVTLSCSQTLNHNVMYWYQQKSSQAPKLLFHYYDKDFNNEADTPDNFQSRRPNTSFCFLDIRSPGLGDTAMYLCATSRVSSNGYTFGSGTRLTVV.